This T cell receptor beta chain was documented in a study of vaccination and CD4 T cells after COVID-19. An Oncomine TCR Beta short-read assay was used to sequence the DNA from cultured CD4+ T cells. TCRdb reprocessed the PCR reads via MiXCR and lists one record per CDR3 protein. The sample lists approximately 15,000 distinct CDR3 sequences, 42% occurring once. Treatment described: approximately nine-day PBMC culture with coronavirus spike peptide pools or control peptides (ViraFEST assay). Germline V gene lookup returns CDR1 SGHVS and CDR2 FNYEAQ. This CDR3 is built from 13 residues. V was cut by 4 bases and J by 6 bases, with 9 bases left in between. A word on this clonotype: Its antigen is as yet unknown.

This TCR derives from a human donor with COVID-19. Input material: cultured CD4+ T cells from blood. The chain uses TRBV7-6 and TRBJ2-2, with a possible D match to TRBD1 (6 bases). CDR3 amino acids: CASSSTGSGELFF. The DNA of the CDR3 is TGTGCCAGCAGCTCGACAGGTTCCGGGGAGCTGTTTTTT.